The rows below give T cell receptor beta chains drawn from one sample of a study of radiotherapy plus CTLA-4 blockade in lung cancer. The assay was immunoSEQ multiplex PCR, and TCRdb's table has in-frame clones only and misses some. The top ten hold approximately 4.1% of the sample, which has around 70,000 clones, about 83% seen once. The sequencing used peripheral blood, collected from a patient treated with radiotherapy plus ipilimumab. These TCRs come from a human donor with non-small cell lung cancer who had a partial response to radiotherapy plus ipilimumab. Both conserved end residues are part of each CDR3. The D gene is left open where the match is weak. Clone sizes are given selectively: once, few, many, or a class where the clone is expanded.

j_gene: TRBJ2-5
d_gene: .
abundance: .
v_gene: TRBV25-1
CDR3nt: TGTGCCAGCAGTGTAGGGGCGCGGGAGACCCAGTACTTC
CDR3aa: CASSVGARETQYF

j_gene: TRBJ2-7
d_gene: TRBD2
abundance: .
v_gene: TRBV14
CDR3nt: TGTGCCAGCAGCCCACTTGGGGTGGGGCTAGCGGGGTCCTACGAGCAGTACTTC
CDR3aa: CASSPLGVGLAGSYEQYF

j_gene: TRBJ1-5
d_gene: .
abundance: .
v_gene: TRBV2
CDR3nt: TGTGCCAGCAGTGGTCGGAGCAATCAGCCCCAGCATTTT
CDR3aa: CASSGRSNQPQHF

j_gene: TRBJ2-7
d_gene: .
abundance: .
v_gene: TRBV28
CDR3nt: TGTGCCAGCAGTTTAGAGGGCTACGAGCAGTACTTC
CDR3aa: CASSLEGYEQYF

j_gene: TRBJ1-4
d_gene: .
abundance: few
v_gene: TRBV6-5
CDR3nt: TGTGCCAGCTCTTGGCTAGGGGATGAAAAACTGTTTTTT
CDR3aa: CASSWLGDEKLFF

j_gene: TRBJ1-1
d_gene: TRBD1
abundance: .
v_gene: TRBV28
CDR3nt: TGTGCCAGCAGCTCCAGGGGGACTGAAGCTTTCTTT
CDR3aa: CASSSRGTEAFF

j_gene: TRBJ2-3
d_gene: TRBD1
abundance: .
v_gene: TRBV5-4
CDR3nt: TGTGCCAGCAGCGACCTGACAGGGAAGGGGACAGATACGCAGTATTTT
CDR3aa: CASSDLTGKGTDTQYF

j_gene: TRBJ2-3
d_gene: .
abundance: .
v_gene: TRBV30
CDR3nt: TGTGCCTGGAGCTACCCCTCGGGGGATACGCAGTATTTT
CDR3aa: CAWSYPSGDTQYF

j_gene: TRBJ1-5
d_gene: .
abundance: few
v_gene: TRBV19
CDR3nt: TGTGCCAGTAGTATAGGGACAGTCCCGGCCCAGCATTTT
CDR3aa: CASSIGTVPAQHF

j_gene: TRBJ2-3
d_gene: .
abundance: .
v_gene: TRBV4-2
CDR3nt: TGTGCCAGCAGCCATACGACAGGCCGTAGCACAGATACGCAGTATTTT
CDR3aa: CASSHTTGRSTDTQYF

j_gene: TRBJ2-1
d_gene: TRBD2
abundance: .
v_gene: TRBV19
CDR3nt: TGTGCCAGTAGTATGGAACTAGCGGAAGCTGAGCAGTTCTTC
CDR3aa: CASSMELAEAEQFF

j_gene: TRBJ2-7
d_gene: .
abundance: .
v_gene: TRBV30
CDR3nt: TGTGCCTGGAGTGCACTAGGATACGAGCAGTACTTC
CDR3aa: CAWSALGYEQYF

j_gene: TRBJ2-5
d_gene: TRBD2
abundance: .
v_gene: TRBV28
CDR3nt: TGTGCCAGCAGTAGCGGGAAAGAGACCCAGTACTTC
CDR3aa: CASSSGKETQYF

j_gene: TRBJ2-7
d_gene: .
abundance: few
v_gene: TRBV2
CDR3nt: TGTGCCAGCAAATATTCCTACGAGCAGTACTTC
CDR3aa: CASKYSYEQYF

j_gene: TRBJ1-2
d_gene: TRBD1
abundance: once
v_gene: TRBV5-1
CDR3nt: TGCGCCAGCAGCTTGGGACAGGGAGTAGGTGGCTACACCTTC
CDR3aa: CASSLGQGVGGYTF

j_gene: TRBJ1-3
d_gene: .
abundance: once
v_gene: TRBV18
CDR3nt: TGTGCCAGCTCACTCAACAGCCCGCGCTCTGGAAACACCATATATTTT
CDR3aa: CASSLNSPRSGNTIYF

j_gene: TRBJ2-7
d_gene: TRBD2
abundance: .
v_gene: TRBV7-9
CDR3nt: TGTGCCAGCAGCCCCTGGGGGACTAGCACCGACGAGCAGTACTTC
CDR3aa: CASSPWGTSTDEQYF

j_gene: TRBJ1-2
d_gene: .
abundance: .
v_gene: TRBV21-1
CDR3nt: TGTGCCAGCAGCTCCCGGGGAGGCTTACTATCTAACTATGGCTACACCTTC
CDR3aa: CASSSRGGLLSNYGYTF

j_gene: TRBJ1-1
d_gene: TRBD1
abundance: .
v_gene: TRBV2
CDR3nt: TGTGCCAGCAGTGAGCTGGGAGACAGGGCTTACACTGAAGCTTTCTTT
CDR3aa: CASSELGDRAYTEAFF

j_gene: TRBJ2-4
d_gene: TRBD1
abundance: few
v_gene: TRBV28
CDR3nt: TGTGCCAGCAGTTCCCGAGGGCCAGGGGGCAAAAACATTCAGTACTTC
CDR3aa: CASSSRGPGGKNIQYF

j_gene: TRBJ2-7
d_gene: .
abundance: few
v_gene: TRBV27
CDR3nt: TGTGCCAGCAGTCCACTCCTGTTCTACGAGCAGTACTTC
CDR3aa: CASSPLLFYEQYF

j_gene: TRBJ1-1
d_gene: TRBD1
abundance: few
v_gene: TRBV5-1
CDR3nt: TGCGCCAGCAGCCCGTCGACAGGGGGGACTGAAGCTTTCTTT
CDR3aa: CASSPSTGGTEAFF

j_gene: TRBJ1-3
d_gene: .
abundance: .
v_gene: TRBV29-1
CDR3nt: TGCAGCGGACTCTTGAGCTCTGGAAACACCATATATTTT
CDR3aa: CSGLLSSGNTIYF

j_gene: TRBJ2-7
d_gene: TRBD1
abundance: .
v_gene: TRBV27
CDR3nt: TGTGCCAGCAGTTTCATATCGCCGGGACAGGGGTCCTACGAGCAGTACTTC
CDR3aa: CASSFISPGQGSYEQYF

j_gene: TRBJ2-7
d_gene: TRBD1
abundance: .
v_gene: TRBV7-2
CDR3nt: TGTGCCAGCAGCTATGGGACAGCAAGCTCCTACGAGCAGTACTTC
CDR3aa: CASSYGTASSYEQYF

j_gene: TRBJ1-2
d_gene: TRBD1
abundance: .
v_gene: TRBV28
CDR3nt: TGTGCCAGCAGTTTCGGCGTCGGACAGGGGGGTGGCTACACCTTC
CDR3aa: CASSFGVGQGGGYTF

j_gene: TRBJ1-1
d_gene: TRBD1
abundance: .
v_gene: TRBV7-4
CDR3nt: TGTGCCAGCAGCTTTGTCTGCCCCCCGGCAGGGGGCAAGGTGAACACTGAAGCTTTCTTT
CDR3aa: CASSFVCPPAGGKVNTEAFF

j_gene: TRBJ2-2
d_gene: .
abundance: .
v_gene: TRBV30
CDR3nt: TGTGCCTCGAGAACACCCGTACTTAACACCGGGGAACTGTTTTTT
CDR3aa: CASRTPVLNTGELFF

j_gene: TRBJ2-3
d_gene: .
abundance: .
v_gene: TRBV5-1
CDR3nt: TGCGCCAGCAGCCCAGGGGATACGCAGTATTTT
CDR3aa: CASSPGDTQYF

j_gene: TRBJ2-2
d_gene: .
abundance: .
v_gene: TRBV18
CDR3nt: TGTGCCAGCTCACCACCGGGTGGACTGAAGAACACCGGGGAGCTGTTTTTT
CDR3aa: CASSPPGGLKNTGELFF

j_gene: TRBJ2-7
d_gene: .
abundance: .
v_gene: TRBV6-1
CDR3nt: TGTGCCAGCAGTTCTTTGGACAGTCGAGGGTACGAGCAGTACTTC
CDR3aa: CASSSLDSRGYEQYF

j_gene: TRBJ2-5
d_gene: TRBD2
abundance: .
v_gene: TRBV5-1
CDR3nt: TGCGCCAGCAGTCTGCCGGGGGGAGAGACCCAGTACTTC
CDR3aa: CASSLPGGETQYF

j_gene: TRBJ2-2
d_gene: .
abundance: .
v_gene: TRBV11-2
CDR3nt: TGTGCCAGCAGCTTAGAGAGAGGGTGGGGGCCCGGGGAGCTGTTTTTT
CDR3aa: CASSLERGWGPGELFF

j_gene: TRBJ2-5
d_gene: .
abundance: few
v_gene: TRBV4-2
CDR3nt: TGTGCCAGCAGCCAAGTGGGTACAGGGAAGGAGACCCAGTACTTC
CDR3aa: CASSQVGTGKETQYF

j_gene: TRBJ2-5
d_gene: .
abundance: .
v_gene: TRBV5-1
CDR3nt: TGCGCCAGCAGCTTGGGGGCGACAGCACCCCAAGAGACCCAGTACTTC
CDR3aa: CASSLGATAPQETQYF

j_gene: TRBJ2-7
d_gene: TRBD1
abundance: .
v_gene: TRBV9
CDR3nt: TGTGCCAGCAGCGTAGGGGGACAGGGGGCATACGAGCAGTACTTC
CDR3aa: CASSVGGQGAYEQYF

j_gene: TRBJ1-2
d_gene: TRBD1
abundance: .
v_gene: TRBV28
CDR3nt: TGTGCCAGCAGTTCACGTGGACAGGGACGATATGGCTACACCTTC
CDR3aa: CASSSRGQGRYGYTF

j_gene: TRBJ1-4
d_gene: TRBD1
abundance: .
v_gene: TRBV30
CDR3nt: TGTGCCTGGAGCGGACAGGCAACTAATGAAAAACTGTTTTTT
CDR3aa: CAWSGQATNEKLFF

j_gene: TRBJ1-4
d_gene: .
abundance: .
v_gene: TRBV2
CDR3nt: TGTGCCAGCAGGTTCGCAGTTAATGAAAAACTGTTTTTT
CDR3aa: CASRFAVNEKLFF

j_gene: TRBJ2-7
d_gene: TRBD1
abundance: once
v_gene: TRBV23-1
CDR3nt: TGCGCCAGCAGTACCCGGGACAGGTCGTACGAGCAGTACTTC
CDR3aa: CASSTRDRSYEQYF

j_gene: TRBJ2-3
d_gene: .
abundance: .
v_gene: TRBV7-9
CDR3nt: TGTGCCAGCAGCTTAATGGCGGACACAGATACGCAGTATTTT
CDR3aa: CASSLMADTDTQYF

j_gene: TRBJ1-2
d_gene: TRBD1
abundance: few
v_gene: TRBV30
CDR3nt: TGTGCCTGGAGCTCCGGGACAGGGGGGAGGTACACCTTC
CDR3aa: CAWSSGTGGRYTF

j_gene: TRBJ2-1
d_gene: TRBD1
abundance: .
v_gene: TRBV4-1
CDR3nt: TGCGCCAGCAGCCAAGATGGAAGGACAGGGGGCTGGGATGAGCAGTTCTTC
CDR3aa: CASSQDGRTGGWDEQFF

j_gene: TRBJ1-2
d_gene: TRBD1
abundance: .
v_gene: TRBV28
CDR3nt: TGTGCCAGTACAACAGGGGGTTATGACTATGGCTACACCTTC
CDR3aa: CASTTGGYDYGYTF

j_gene: TRBJ1-5
d_gene: .
abundance: few
v_gene: TRBV2
CDR3nt: TGTGCCAGCAGTGAACTTTCGGGAACCACTCAGCCCCAGCATTTT
CDR3aa: CASSELSGTTQPQHF

j_gene: TRBJ2-1
d_gene: TRBD1
abundance: .
v_gene: TRBV7-3
CDR3nt: TGTGCCAGCAGCTTTCTTGGACAGGGAAACAATGAGCAGTTCTTC
CDR3aa: CASSFLGQGNNEQFF

j_gene: TRBJ1-1
d_gene: .
abundance: .
v_gene: TRBV28
CDR3nt: TGTGCCAGCAGTTTAGAGTCCGCTGAAGCTTTCTTT
CDR3aa: CASSLESAEAFF

j_gene: TRBJ2-1
d_gene: TRBD2
abundance: .
v_gene: TRBV30
CDR3nt: TGTGCCTGGGACAGGGGTACTAGCGGGATTTACAATGAGCAGTTCTTC
CDR3aa: CAWDRGTSGIYNEQFF

j_gene: TRBJ2-3
d_gene: TRBD2
abundance: .
v_gene: TRBV28
CDR3nt: TGTGCCAGCAGTTCACCCGGGAGGCACACAGATACGCAGTATTTT
CDR3aa: CASSSPGRHTDTQYF

j_gene: TRBJ2-1
d_gene: TRBD2
abundance: .
v_gene: TRBV2
CDR3nt: TGTGCCAGCAGGGGGACTAGCGGTTACAATGAGCAGTTCTTC
CDR3aa: CASRGTSGYNEQFF

j_gene: TRBJ2-3
d_gene: .
abundance: .
v_gene: TRBV7-8
CDR3nt: TGTGCCAGCAGCCCCCTACCAGATACGCAGTATTTT
CDR3aa: CASSPLPDTQYF

j_gene: TRBJ2-5
d_gene: .
abundance: .
v_gene: TRBV6-5
CDR3nt: TGTGCCAGCAGTTACGAGGGAGAGACCCAGTACTTC
CDR3aa: CASSYEGETQYF

j_gene: TRBJ2-6
d_gene: TRBD2
abundance: .
v_gene: TRBV15
CDR3nt: TGTGCCACCAGGCCCGGACTAGCGGGAGGGTTTGGGGCCAACGTCCTGACTTTC
CDR3aa: CATRPGLAGGFGANVLTF